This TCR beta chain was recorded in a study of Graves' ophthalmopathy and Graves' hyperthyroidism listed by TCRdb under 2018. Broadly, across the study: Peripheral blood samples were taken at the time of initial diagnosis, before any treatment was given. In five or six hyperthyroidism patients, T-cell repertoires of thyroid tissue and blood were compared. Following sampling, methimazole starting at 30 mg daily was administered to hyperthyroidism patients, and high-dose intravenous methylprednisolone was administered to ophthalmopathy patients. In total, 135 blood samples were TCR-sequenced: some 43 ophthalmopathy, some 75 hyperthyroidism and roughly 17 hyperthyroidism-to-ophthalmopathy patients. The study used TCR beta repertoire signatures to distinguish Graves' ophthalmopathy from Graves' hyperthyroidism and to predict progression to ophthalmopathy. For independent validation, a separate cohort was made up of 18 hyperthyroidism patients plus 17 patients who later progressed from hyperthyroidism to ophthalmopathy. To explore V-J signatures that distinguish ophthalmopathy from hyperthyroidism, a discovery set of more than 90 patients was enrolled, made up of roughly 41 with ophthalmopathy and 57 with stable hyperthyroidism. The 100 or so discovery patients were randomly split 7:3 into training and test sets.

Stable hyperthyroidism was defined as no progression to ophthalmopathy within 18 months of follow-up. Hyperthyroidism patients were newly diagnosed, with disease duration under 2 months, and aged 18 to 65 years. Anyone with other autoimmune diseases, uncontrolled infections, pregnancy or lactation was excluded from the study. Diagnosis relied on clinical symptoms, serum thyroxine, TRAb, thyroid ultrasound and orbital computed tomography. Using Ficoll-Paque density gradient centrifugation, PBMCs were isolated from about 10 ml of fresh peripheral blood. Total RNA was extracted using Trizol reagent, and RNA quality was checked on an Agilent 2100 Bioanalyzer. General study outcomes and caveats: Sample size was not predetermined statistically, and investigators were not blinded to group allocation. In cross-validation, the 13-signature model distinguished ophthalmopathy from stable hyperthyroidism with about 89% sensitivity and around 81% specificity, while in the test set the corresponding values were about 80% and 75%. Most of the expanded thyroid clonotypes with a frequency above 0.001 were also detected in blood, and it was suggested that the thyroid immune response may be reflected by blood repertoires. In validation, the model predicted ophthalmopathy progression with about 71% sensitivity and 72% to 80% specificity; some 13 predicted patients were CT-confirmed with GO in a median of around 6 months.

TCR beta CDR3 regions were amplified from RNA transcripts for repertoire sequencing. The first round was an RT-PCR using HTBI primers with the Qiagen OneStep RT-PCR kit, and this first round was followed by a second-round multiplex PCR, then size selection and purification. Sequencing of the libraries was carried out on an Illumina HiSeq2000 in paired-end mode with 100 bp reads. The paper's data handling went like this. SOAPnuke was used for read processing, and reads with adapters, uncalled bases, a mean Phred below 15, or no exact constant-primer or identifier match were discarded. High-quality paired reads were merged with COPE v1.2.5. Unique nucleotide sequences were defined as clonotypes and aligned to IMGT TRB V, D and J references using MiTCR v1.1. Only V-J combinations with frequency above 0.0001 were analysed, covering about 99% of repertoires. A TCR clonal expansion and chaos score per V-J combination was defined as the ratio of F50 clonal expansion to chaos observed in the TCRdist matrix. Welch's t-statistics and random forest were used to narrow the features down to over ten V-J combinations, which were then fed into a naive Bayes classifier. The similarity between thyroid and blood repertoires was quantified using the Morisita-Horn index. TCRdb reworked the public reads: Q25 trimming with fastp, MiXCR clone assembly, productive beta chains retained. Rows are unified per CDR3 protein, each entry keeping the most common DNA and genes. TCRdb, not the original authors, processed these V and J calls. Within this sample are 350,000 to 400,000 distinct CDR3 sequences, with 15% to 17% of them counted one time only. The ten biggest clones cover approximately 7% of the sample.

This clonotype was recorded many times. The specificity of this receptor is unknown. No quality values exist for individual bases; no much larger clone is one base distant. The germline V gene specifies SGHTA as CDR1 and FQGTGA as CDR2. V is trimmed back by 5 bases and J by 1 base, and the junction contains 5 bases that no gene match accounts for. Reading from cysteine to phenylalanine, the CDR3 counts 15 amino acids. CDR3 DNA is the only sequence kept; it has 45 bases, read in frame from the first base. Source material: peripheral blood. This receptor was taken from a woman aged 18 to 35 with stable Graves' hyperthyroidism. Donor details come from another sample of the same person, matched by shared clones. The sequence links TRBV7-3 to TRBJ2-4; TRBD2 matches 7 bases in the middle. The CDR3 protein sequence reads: CASSPGGSAKNIQYF. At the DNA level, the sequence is TGTGCCAGCAGCCCGGGGGGATCGGCCAAAAACATTCAGTACTTC.